The present T cell receptor (beta chain) was sequenced within a study of blood T cell repertoires in COVID-19. Study details: The analysed material was cDNA or gDNA that came from T cells, B-cell-depleted T cells, or PBMCs.

Losses at the gene ends were 1 base for V and 5 bases for J; bases not matched to a gene: 5. CDR3 length: 14 amino acids. The germline gives CDR1 SGHRS, CDR2 YFSETQ. Methods used by the authors: Cell counts per sample came from amplifying reference gene primers. Profiling relied on immunoSEQ multiplex PCR, and the TCRdb table lists in-frame clones only, not all of them. V and J calls and clone size are as listed in that table; D and trimming were resolved from the DNA. Among 150,000 to 250,000 clones listed, around 80% were seen once. This sequence was found in a human donor with acute or convalescent COVID-19. The donor label of this sample is uncertain. The sequenced sample was peripheral blood. This chain connects TRBV5-1 to TRBJ1-1; 7 bases are a match to TRBD1. The CDR3 protein is CASSLNRGETEAFF. The CDR3 nucleotides are TGCGCCAGCAGCTTGAACAGGGGAGAAACTGAAGCTTTCTTT.